Presented here are 30 T cell receptor beta chains from one specimen sequenced in a study of T cell responses to AZD1222 COVID-19 vaccine. Only in-frame clones appear in the TCRdb table, and some are missing; sequencing was by immunoSEQ multiplex PCR. The sample contains 200,000 or so clones, just under 90% of which appear only once. The sequencing here drew on peripheral blood, taken on day 0 of AZD1222 vaccination. The source of these receptors is an adult in good health.

The chain joins TRBV6-6 to TRBJ1-4; perhaps TRBD1 as D (6 bases). The CDR3 loop spans 16 amino acids. The germline V gene has CDR1 MNHNY and CDR2 SVGAGI (reference sequence). V lost 5 bases, J lost 3 bases, and 16 bases lay in between. CDR3 sequence: CASSRTGTLANEKLFF. As DNA, the CDR3 is TGTGCCAGCAGTCGAACAGGGACGTTAGCTAATGAAAAACTGTTTTTT.

The CDR3, as DNA: TGTGCCAGCACCTTAGGGACTAGCGGTACAGGAAGGGATACGCAGTATTTT. This encodes CASTLGTSGTGRDTQYF. V usage is TRBV28 and J usage is TRBJ2-3, with 11 bases fitting TRBD2. J was trimmed by 6 bases and V by 7 bases; bases with no gene match: 15. Germline V gene sequence: CDR1 MDHEN, CDR2 SYDVKM. The CDR3 length is 17 residues.

The chain combines TRBV2 with TRBJ1-2, with D perhaps matching TRBD1 (5 bases). The CDR3 spans 13 residues. CDR1 is SNHLY, CDR2 FYNNEI, per germline. V was pared by 4 bases and J by 3 bases, with 9 bases between. In DNA, the CDR3 is TGTGCCAGCAGTGTCGGGGGGGACTATGGCTACACCTTC. Residues: CASSVGGDYGYTF.

The V gene is TRBV5-3, the J gene TRBJ1-5; D possibly corresponds to TRBD1 (6 bases). TRBV5-3 is an open reading frame whose function is uncertain. This CDR3 region has 15 residues. Trimming took off 0 bases at V and 5 bases at J, with 12 bases between the two ends. The CDR3 here is CARSLGGAGYQPQHF. The CDR3 bases are TGTGCCAGAAGCTTGGGGGGGGCGGGATATCAGCCCCAGCATTTT.

This clone came up a few times. The rearrangement links TRBV30 to TRBJ2-3; a weak D match, TRBD2 (6 bases). Trimming stripped 7 bases from V and 0 bases from J, with 11 bases between. Germline assignment: CDR1 GTSNPN and CDR2 SVGIG (reference sequence). The CDR3 contains 13 residues. The CDR3 DNA is TGTGCCTACGGGACTTCTAGCACAGATACGCAGTATTTT. It encodes CAYGTSSTDTQYF.

The chain carries TRBV4-2 and TRBJ2-7; TRBD1 matches at 9 bases. V dropped 2 bases and J dropped 3; count of bases not matched to a gene: 5. The germline CDR1 and CDR2 sequences are LGHNA and YNFKEQ. This CDR3 has 15 amino acids. CDR3 sequence (DNA): TGTGCCAGCAGCCAAATGGGGACAGGGAGCTACGAGCAGTACTTC. The encoded protein is CASSQMGTGSYEQYF.

The V gene is TRBV13, the J gene TRBJ2-3; no clear D gene. There are 14 residues in the CDR3. Trimming removed 2 bases from V and 4 bases from J, with 10 bases in between. The germline V gene has CDR1 PRHDT and CDR2 FYEKMQ (reference sequence). CDR3: CASSLLAGSDTQYF. The CDR3 DNA follows: TGTGCCAGCAGCTTATTGGCAGGATCAGATACGCAGTATTTT.

CDR3: CASRKGEGDTQYF. The CDR3, as DNA: TGTGCCAGCAGGAAGGGGGAAGGCGATACGCAGTATTTT. The genes are TRBV3-1 (or the pseudogene TRBV3-2) and TRBJ2-3; tentative D call: TRBD1 (6 bases). The CDR3 is made up of 13 amino acids. Germline assignment: CDR1 LGHDT and CDR2 YNNKEL (reference sequence). V shed 6 bases and J shed 6 bases, with 13 bases lying between them.

The CDR3 here is CASGSEGAVYF. The CDR3, as DNA: TGTGCTAGTGGTTCGGAAGGTGCCGTATATTTT. The rearrangement joins TRBV12-5 to TRBJ1-3; D unresolved. With 4 bases removed from V and 14 bases from J, the gap between germline ends came to 12 bases. Germline V gives CDR1 LGHNT, CDR2 FRNRAP. The CDR3 spans 11 residues.

This chain joins TRBV3-1 (or the pseudogene TRBV3-2) and TRBJ2-6; D is unresolved. Germline CDR1 and CDR2: LGHDT and YNNKEL (reference sequence). This CDR3 comprises 16 residues. The V and J ends lost 3 bases and 0 bases respectively, with 9 bases between them. The CDR3 is CASSQRWGSGANVLTF. The CDR3 coding sequence is TGTGCCAGCAGCCAGCGCTGGGGCTCTGGGGCCAACGTCCTGACTTTC.

The rearrangement joins TRBV7-8 to TRBJ1-1; no reliable D call. CDR1 is SGHVS, CDR2 FQNEAQ, per germline. Trimming took off 1 base at V and 2 bases at J, with 8 bases between the two ends. CDR3 length equals 14 residues. The CDR3 nucleotides are TGTGCCAGCAGCTTAGTTGGGCAAAACACTGAAGCTTTCTTT. This sequence encodes CASSLVGQNTEAFF.

This clone was detected only once. The chain is built from TRBV5-1 and TRBJ2-2, with a possible D match to TRBD2 (6 bases). Germline loops: CDR1 SGHRS, CDR2 YFSETQ. V lost 2 bases to trimming and J lost 5 bases, with 13 bases between them. The CDR3 sequence is 15 residues long. The CDR3 is CASSFSLALTGELFF. The CDR3 DNA is TGCGCCAGCAGCTTCAGTCTAGCGCTAACCGGGGAGCTGTTTTTT.

The chain carries TRBV7-9 and TRBJ1-4; 9 bases match TRBD1. Germline V CDR1 and CDR2: SEHNR, FQNEAQ (reference sequence). This CDR3 spans 14 amino acids. V lost 5 bases, J lost 7 bases, and 5 bases stayed unmatched. Here the CDR3 DNA reads TGTGCCAGCAGCCTTGGGACAGGGAGTGAAAAACTGTTTTTT. Protein: CASSLGTGSEKLFF. Complete variable domain (other parts from reference TRBV7-9 and TRBJ1-4): DTGVSQNPRHKITKRGQNVTFRCDPISEHNRLYWYRQTLGQGPEFLTYFQNEAQLEKSRLLSDRFSAERPKGSFSTLEIQRTEQGDSAMYLCASSLGTGSEKLFFGSGTQLSVL.

Only one count was recorded for this clone. The V call is TRBV7-9, the J call TRBJ1-6; 10 bases agree with TRBD1. CDR1 is SEHNR, CDR2 FQNEAQ, per germline (reference sequence). With 6 bases clipped from V and 5 bases from J, the junction kept 7 bases outside the gene matches. The CDR3 loop spans 16 amino acids. CDR3 in DNA: TGTGCCAGCAGTACGACAGGGGGCTTGGATAATTCACCCCTCCACTTT. It specifies CASSTTGGLDNSPLHF. The variable domain in full, with the rest retrieved from reference TRBV7-9 and TRBJ1-6, is DTGVSQNPRHKITKRGQNVTFRCDPISEHNRLYWYRQTLGQGPEFLTYFQNEAQLEKSRLLSDRFSAERPKGSFSTLEIQRTEQGDSAMYLCASSTTGGLDNSPLHFGNGTRLTVT.

The gene calls are TRBV28 and TRBJ1-6; D may be TRBD1 (6 bases). The germline CDR1 and CDR2 sequences are MDHEN and SYDVKM. CDR3 size: 14 residues. V was pared by 5 bases and J by 5 bases, with 10 bases between. In nucleotides, the CDR3 is TGTGCCAGCAGTATCAGGGGCGATAATTCACCCCTCCACTTT. Residues: CASSIRGDNSPLHF. The full variable domain, its missing parts supplied by reference TRBV28 and TRBJ1-6, is DVKVTQSSRYLVKRTGEKVFLECVQDMDHENMFWYRQDPGLGLRLIYFSYDVKMKEKGDIPEGYSVSREKKERFSLILESASTNQTSMYLCASSIRGDNSPLHFGNGTRLTVT.

In DNA form, the CDR3 reads TGTGCCAGTAGTATAGTCCGGACAGCGTCTGGTTCACCCCTCCACTTT. Its translation is CASSIVRTASGSPLHF. The chain couples TRBV19 to TRBJ1-6; possibly TRBD1 for D (6 bases). V was trimmed by 1 base and J by 9 bases, leaving 16 bases between them. This CDR3 has 16 amino acids. From germline, CDR1 is LNHDA and CDR2 SQIVND (reference sequence).

J is TRBJ1-6 and V is TRBV6-1; possibly TRBD1 for D (5 bases). Germline V gene data show CDR1 as MNHNS and CDR2 as SASEGT. V lost 4 bases to trimming and J lost 0 bases, with 10 bases between them. The CDR3 loop spans 16 amino acids. CDR3 in amino acids: CASSAPGTSYNSPLHF. The DNA of the CDR3 is TGTGCCAGCAGTGCCCCAGGGACCTCCTATAATTCACCCCTCCACTTT.

V is TRBV28 and J is TRBJ2-5; 10 positions match TRBD1. CDR3 length: 13 residues. CDR1 and CDR2 from the germline V gene are MDHEN and SYDVKM. Trimming cost V 10 bases and J 4 bases; bases outside gene matches: 6. CDR3 nucleotide sequence: TGTGCCACCCGGGGACAGGGGCCAGAGACCCAGTACTTC. It is translated as CATRGQGPETQYF.

Comments on this clone: At one end the junction does not follow the germline gene, possibly because of a read error. This chain links TRBV5-4 with TRBJ1-6; D ambiguous. Germline CDR1 reads SGHNT; CDR2 reads YYREEE (reference sequence). The CDR3 consists of 14 residues. Here the CDR3 DNA reads TGTACCAGCAGCTTGAATGGGTATAATTCACCCCTCCACTTT. The encoded protein is CTSSLNGYNSPLHF.

The chain links TRBV3-1 (or the pseudogene TRBV3-2) to TRBJ2-1, with D possibly TRBD1 on 5 matching bases. The CDR3 is 15 amino acids. Germline loops: CDR1 LGHDT, CDR2 YNNKEL (reference sequence). With 1 base removed from V and 6 bases from J, the gap between germline ends came to 13 bases. The CDR3 DNA sequence: TGTGCCAGCAGCCAAGTCTGGGGCGTCTCCAATGAGCAGTTCTTC. It translates to CASSQVWGVSNEQFF.

The CDR3 DNA is TGTGCCAGCAGCCAAGTCTGGGGGATTAATGAAAAACTGTTTTTT. Residues: CASSQVWGINEKLFF. The rearrangement joins TRBV3-1 (or the pseudogene TRBV3-2) to TRBJ1-4; D is perhaps TRBD1 (5 bases). CDR1 and CDR2 (germline): LGHDT, YNNKEL (reference sequence). The germline V and J ends were trimmed by 1 base and 4 bases, with 10 bases remaining between them. This CDR3 spans 15 amino acids.

CDR3 protein: CASSLDLGPGNTIYF. DNA for the CDR3: TGTGCCAGCAGCTTAGACCTGGGACCTGGAAACACCATATATTTT. This chain uses TRBV7-2 with TRBJ1-3, with a tentative D call TRBD1 (5 bases). CDR3 size: 15 residues. Trimming pared 1 base from V and 2 bases from J, leaving 9 bases between. Germline assignment: CDR1 SGHTA and CDR2 FQGNSA.

The V and J genes are TRBV7-2 and TRBJ1-5; D is possibly TRBD1 (5 bases). V lost 5 bases and J lost 6, with 17 bases in between. The CDR3 runs 15 residues. Germline values: CDR1 SGHTA, CDR2 FQGNSA. CDR3 in amino acids: CASSLDGARGQPQHF. In DNA form, the CDR3 reads TGTGCCAGCAGCCTTGATGGCGCTAGGGGTCAGCCCCAGCATTTT.

This rearrangement joins TRBV4-1 to TRBJ1-3; the match to TRBD1 covers 9 bases. This CDR3 has 15 amino acids. V gave up 4 bases and J gave up 3 bases; unmatched junction bases: 4. Germline V gives CDR1 MGHRA, CDR2 YSYEKL. The CDR3 DNA is TGCGCCAGCAGCCGCACAGGGGGCCGTGGAAACACCATATATTTT. Amino acid sequence: CASSRTGGRGNTIYF.

Only one count was recorded for this clone. This chain connects TRBV9 to TRBJ2-2; 9 nucleotides agree with TRBD2. CDR1 SGDLS and CDR2 YYNGEE come from the germline V gene. The CDR3 runs 16 residues. J lost 0 bases, V lost 3 bases, and 3 bases had no gene match. The CDR3: CASSESGGPNTGELFF. The CDR3 DNA sequence: TGTGCCAGCAGCGAGAGCGGGGGGCCGAACACCGGGGAGCTGTTTTTT.

V and J are TRBV10-3 and TRBJ1-6; D uncertain. The CDR3 loop spans 13 amino acids. The V gene's germline CDR1 is ENHRY and CDR2 SYGVKD. V was trimmed by 9 bases and J by 0 bases, leaving 6 bases between them. DNA of the CDR3: TGTGCCATGAGGAGCTCCTATAATTCACCCCTCCACTTT. Its translation is CAMRSSYNSPLHF.

V is TRBV29-1 and J is TRBJ2-7; TRBD2 is a possible D gene (6 bases). There are 14 residues in the CDR3. Between the trimmed V and J ends, which lost 6 bases and 2 bases, there was a span of 17 bases. Germline V gene lookup returns CDR1 SQVTM and CDR2 ANQGSEA. The CDR3 is CSVLEASVPYEQYF. CDR3 DNA sequence: TGCAGCGTCCTTGAGGCTAGCGTCCCCTACGAGCAGTACTTC.

This rearrangement joins TRBV5-4 to TRBJ2-1; 8 bases are a match to TRBD2. Germline loops: CDR1 SGHNT, CDR2 YYREEE (reference sequence). Trimming at V came to 4 bases and at J to 9 bases, leaving 9 bases not matched to a gene. This CDR3 is 14 amino acids long. CDR3 residues: CASSPLAGSVEQFF. Written as DNA, the CDR3 is TGTGCCAGCAGCCCTTTAGCGGGGTCCGTTGAGCAGTTCTTC.

This sequence joins TRBV10-3 and TRBJ2-3, with D uncertain. The CDR3 is 9 amino acids. From germline, CDR1 is ENHRY and CDR2 SYGVKD. CDR3 in amino acids: CHRPDTQYF. The CDR3 region has the DNA TGTCACCGGCCCGATACGCAGTATTTT.

The sample holds one count of this clone. This sequence joins TRBV9 and TRBJ1-6; possible D gene TRBD1, 5 bases. This CDR3 is built from 12 residues. V gave up 3 bases and J gave up 11 bases, with 9 bases separating them. Germline-derived CDR1 and CDR2 are SGDLS and YYNGEE. CDR3: CASSAPGTPLHF. The CDR3 region has the DNA TGTGCCAGCAGCGCCCCAGGGACACCCCTCCACTTT.